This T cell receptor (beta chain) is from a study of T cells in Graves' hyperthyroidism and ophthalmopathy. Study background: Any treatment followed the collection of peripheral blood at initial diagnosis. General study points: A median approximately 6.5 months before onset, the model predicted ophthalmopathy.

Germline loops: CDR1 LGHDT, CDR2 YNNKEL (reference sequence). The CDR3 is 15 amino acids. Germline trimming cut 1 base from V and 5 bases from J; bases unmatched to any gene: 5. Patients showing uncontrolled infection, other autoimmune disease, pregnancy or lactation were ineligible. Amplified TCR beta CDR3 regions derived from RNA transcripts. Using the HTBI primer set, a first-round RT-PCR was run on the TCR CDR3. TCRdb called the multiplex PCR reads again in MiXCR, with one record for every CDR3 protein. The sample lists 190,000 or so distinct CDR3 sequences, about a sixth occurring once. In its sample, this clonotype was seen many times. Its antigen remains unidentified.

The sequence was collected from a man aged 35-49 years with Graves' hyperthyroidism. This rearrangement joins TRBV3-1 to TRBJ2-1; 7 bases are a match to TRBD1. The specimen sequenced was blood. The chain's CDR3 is CASSQGQGVNNEQFF. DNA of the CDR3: TGTGCCAGCAGCCAAGGGCAGGGGGTCAACAATGAGCAGTTCTTC.